The 5 T cell receptor beta chains listed next were all sequenced from one sample in a study of graft-versus-host responses after intestinal transplantation. Here immunoSEQ multiplex PCR was the method, and the copy in TCRdb shows in-frame clones only, minus some. The sample lists 13,000 to 15,000 clones, about 35% occurring once. Researchers placed some 200,000 CFSE-labeled responder cells in culture with some 200,000 irradiated, violet-dye-labeled stimulator cells. Here the sequenced sample was alloreactive CD8+ T cells from a mixed lymphocyte reaction culture, taken before intestinal transplant. Subset: CFSE-low proliferating T cells sorted from approximately six-day pre-transplant mixed lymphocyte reaction (GvH or HvG direction). Receptor source: a human patient who received an intestinal transplant.

The chain carries TRBV6-1 and TRBJ1-2, with TRBD1 matching over 10 bases. The CDR3 extends over 14 amino acids. Trimming took 7 bases from V and 3 from J; bases not matched to a gene: 5. Germline CDR1 and CDR2: MNHNS and SASEGT. CDR3 nucleotides: TGTGCCAGCACACCGGGACAGGGGTACTATGGCTACACCTTC. Translating gives CASTPGQGYYGYTF.

In its sample, this clone was seen a few times. The CDR3 DNA reads TGTGCCAGCTCACCACATGCCGTTAGCCCTGGAAACACCATATATTTT. This encodes CASSPHAVSPGNTIYF. The chain recombines TRBV18 with TRBJ1-3; D ambiguous. Germline V gene data show CDR1 as KGHSH and CDR2 as LQKENI. V was shortened by 1 base and J by 2 bases, with 12 bases between the two germline ends. This CDR3 region has 16 residues.

The chain carries TRBV4-1 and TRBJ2-4; 10 bases match TRBD2. The V and J ends lost 1 base and 0 bases, in that order; junction bases with no gene match: 15. Germline V gene data show CDR1 as MGHRA and CDR2 as YSYEKL. The CDR3 has 21 residues. CDR3 sequence: CASSQGVRLAGAELAKNIQYF. CDR3 in DNA: TGCGCCAGCAGCCAAGGGGTGCGGCTAGCGGGGGCCGAACTAGCCAAAAACATTCAGTACTTC.

This chain joins TRBV7-2 and TRBJ2-4; no firm D call. Trimming took 4 bases from V and 6 from J, leaving 13 bases between them. CDR3 size: 14 residues. Germline values: CDR1 SGHTA, CDR2 FQGNSA. The CDR3 spells CASSSEIRRNIQYF. DNA for the CDR3: TGTGCCAGCAGCTCGGAGATCCGCAGAAACATTCAGTACTTC.

This clone was picked up a small number of times. The chain couples TRBV9 to TRBJ2-7; D is ambiguous. CDR3 size: 14 residues. The germline V and J ends were trimmed by 7 bases and 0 bases, with 14 bases remaining between them. Germline assignment: CDR1 SGDLS and CDR2 YYNGEE. In nucleotides, the CDR3 is TGTGCCAGCTCAGACGGACCGAGCTCCTACGAGCAGTACTTC. It encodes CASSDGPSSYEQYF.